This note documents a single T cell receptor (beta chain) sequence. CDR1 is SNHLY, CDR2 FYNNEI, per germline. The V gene lost 9 bases and the J gene lost 3 bases, with 15 bases spanning the gap. This CDR3 region has 14 residues. Sequencing used immunoSEQ multiplex PCR; TCRdb keeps in-frame clones, though not all of them. Among more than 1 million clones listed, around 78% were seen once. This entry is derived from a study of shared clonotypes between healthy human individuals. Input material: memory CD4+ T cells from PBMCs. The subset was: CD45RA-negative fraction. This TCR derives from a man aged 18 to 30 in good health. Some clones in this sample may be carry-over from other donors' samples. The V call is TRBV2, the J call TRBJ1-5, with D unresolved. CDR3 loop: CASGNWRINQPQHF. The CDR3 nucleotides are TGTGCCAGTGGGAATTGGCGGATCAATCAGCCCCAGCATTTT.